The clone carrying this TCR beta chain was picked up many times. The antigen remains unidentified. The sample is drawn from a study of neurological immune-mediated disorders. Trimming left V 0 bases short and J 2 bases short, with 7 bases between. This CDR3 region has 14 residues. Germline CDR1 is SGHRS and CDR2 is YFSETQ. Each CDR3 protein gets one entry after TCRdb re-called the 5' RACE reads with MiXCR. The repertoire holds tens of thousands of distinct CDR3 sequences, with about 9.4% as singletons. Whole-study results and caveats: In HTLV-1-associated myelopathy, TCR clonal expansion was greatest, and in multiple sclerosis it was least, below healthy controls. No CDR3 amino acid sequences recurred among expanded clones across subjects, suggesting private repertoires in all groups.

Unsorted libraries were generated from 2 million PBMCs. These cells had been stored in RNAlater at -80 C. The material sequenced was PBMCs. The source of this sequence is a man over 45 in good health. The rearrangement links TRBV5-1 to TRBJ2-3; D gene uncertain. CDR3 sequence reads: CASSLGAVTDTQYF. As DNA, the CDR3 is TGCGCCAGCAGCTTGGGGGCCGTCACAGATACGCAGTATTTT.